One sample yielded the 21 T cell receptor beta chains listed below, sequenced in a study of PD-L1 blockade in urothelial cancer. TCRdb's copy holds only in-frame clones and misses some; the assay was immunoSEQ multiplex PCR. The repertoire has about 43,000 clones, 80% of them found once; the top ten carry around 15%. Regarding time point: pretreatment peripheral blood. Sequenced material: PBMCs, taken around atezolizumab (anti-PD-L1) treatment. The receptors shown here come from a man aged 55 to 69 with urothelial cancer.

A single count supports this clone. The V and J genes are TRBV4-1 and TRBJ2-1; 7 nucleotides agree with TRBD2. CDR3 length: 15 amino acids. Germline trimming cut 4 bases from V and 4 bases from J; bases unmatched to any gene: 7. CDR1 and CDR2 (germline): MGHRA, YSYEKL. CDR3 bases: TGCGCCAGCAGCCCACGGGGAGGGCCTTACAATGAGCAGTTCTTC. Amino acid sequence: CASSPRGGPYNEQFF.

This clone was observed a few times. The chain combines TRBV11-2 with TRBJ2-7, with 7 bases fitting TRBD2. Unmatched junction bases numbered 1, after V lost 1 base and J lost 4 bases. The CDR3 sequence is 13 residues long. Germline V gives CDR1 SGHAT, CDR2 FQNNGV. For the CDR3, the DNA is TGTGCCAGCAGCTTAGGGGAGGGGTACGAGCAGTACTTC. Translated, it gives CASSLGEGYEQYF.

Written as DNA, the CDR3 is TGTGCCAGCAGCCCCGATACAGGGATCCCATCTGGGGCCAACGTCCTGACTTTC. This encodes CASSPDTGIPSGANVLTF. The chain has TRBV2 and TRBJ2-6, with a weak D call TRBD1 (6 bases). Trimming cost V 6 bases and J 1 base, with 19 bases left between them. The CDR3 is 18 residues long. Germline values: CDR1 SNHLY, CDR2 FYNNEI.

This rearrangement joins TRBV6-1 to TRBJ1-2; D uncertain. V shed 2 bases and J shed 3 bases, with 22 bases lying between them. The CDR3 has 18 residues. From germline, CDR1 is MNHNS and CDR2 SASEGT. This CDR3 reads CASSESSGWVRAYYGYTF. DNA of the CDR3: TGTGCCAGCAGTGAAAGTTCGGGTTGGGTCCGTGCTTACTATGGCTACACCTTC.

This chain links TRBV5-4 with TRBJ2-7; 13 positions agree with TRBD2. Per germline, CDR1 SGHNT and CDR2 YYREEE (reference sequence). The CDR3 is made up of 15 amino acids. V was clipped by 3 bases and J by 6 bases; unmatched bases: 6. CDR3 DNA sequence: TGTGCCAGCAGCTCGAAAGGACTAGCGGGAGCCGAGCAGTACTTC. Translation: CASSSKGLAGAEQYF.

The CDR3 loop reads CASSGDPRSSYEQYF. The CDR3 DNA is TGCGCCAGCAGTGGCGACCCAAGGAGCTCCTACGAGCAGTACTTC. The gene calls are TRBV10-1 and TRBJ2-7, with D unclear. Trimming took off 4 bases at V and 0 bases at J, with 13 bases between the two ends. In germline, CDR1 is WNHNN, CDR2 SYGVQD (reference sequence). This CDR3 has 15 amino acids.

The V gene is TRBV7-9, the J gene TRBJ1-2; maybe TRBD1 (5 bases). The CDR3 runs to 13 residues. Germline loops: CDR1 SEHNR, CDR2 FQNEAQ (reference sequence). Trimming left V 4 bases short and J 4 bases short, with 10 bases between. This CDR3 reads CASSSSGGYGYTF. In nucleotides, the CDR3 is TGTGCCAGCAGCTCATCGGGGGGCTATGGCTACACCTTC.

This chain joins TRBV5-1 and TRBJ2-1; 11 bases line up with TRBD2. The CDR3 loop spans 17 amino acids. The germline V gene has CDR1 SGHRS and CDR2 YFSETQ. Trimming took 0 bases from V and 0 from J; bases not matched to a gene: 2. CDR3 DNA: TGCGCCAGCAGCTTGGGACTAGCGGGGAACTCCTACAATGAGCAGTTCTTC. This translates into CASSLGLAGNSYNEQFF.

This clone was recorded a few times. The chain employs TRBV6-6 and TRBJ1-5; no firm D call. Trimming removed 6 bases at V and 9 bases at J, with 21 bases between. Germline CDR1 is MNHNY and CDR2 is SVGAGI (reference sequence). The CDR3 consists of 15 residues. CDR3 amino acids: CASRPPPTTLPPQHF. CDR3 coding DNA: TGTGCCAGCAGACCCCCCCCCACCACACTACCGCCCCAGCATTTT.

The J gene is TRBJ1-2, the V gene TRBV7-9; a possible D gene is TRBD1 (6 bases). CDR1 and CDR2 from the germline V gene are SEHNR and FQNEAQ (reference sequence). Trimming left V 8 bases short and J 4 bases short, with 14 bases between. This CDR3 spans 13 amino acids. DNA of the CDR3: TGTGCCAGCCTTAAGGGGGACGGCTATGGCTACACCTTC. This gives the protein CASLKGDGYGYTF.

This chain uses TRBV6-6 with TRBJ2-7, with 8 bases that match TRBD2. This CDR3 spans 15 amino acids. The germline CDR1 and CDR2 sequences are MNHNY and SVGAGI (reference sequence). The V gene end was trimmed by 6 bases and the J gene end by 6 bases; junction bases not matched to a gene: 13. CDR3 protein: CASRDLGRAGTEQYF. The CDR3 region has the DNA TGTGCCAGCAGAGACCTCGGGAGGGCCGGTACCGAGCAGTACTTC.

The V call is TRBV7-2, the J call TRBJ2-1; a weak D match, TRBD2 (6 bases). Trimming removed 0 bases at V and 1 base at J, with 10 bases between. This CDR3 has 16 residues. Germline lookup yields CDR1 SGHTA and CDR2 FQGNSA. CDR3 bases: TGTGCCAGCAGCTTAGCGGGACTCCGATCCTACAATGAGCAGTTCTTC. Protein product: CASSLAGLRSYNEQFF. Looking up the rest from reference TRBV7-2 and TRBJ2-1 gives the full variable domain: GAGVSQSPSNKVTEKGKDVELRCDPISGHTALYWYRQSLGQGLEFLIYFQGNSAPDKSGLPSDRFSAERTGGSVSTLTIQRTQQEDSAVYLCASSLAGLRSYNEQFFGPGTRLTVL.

V gene TRBV29-1 combines with J gene TRBJ2-3; 9 bases align to TRBD1. V shed 1 base, J shed 3 bases, and the junction held 5 bases outside the gene matches. The CDR3 loop spans 15 amino acids. The V gene's germline CDR1 is SQVTM and CDR2 ANQGSEA. The DNA of the CDR3 is TGCAGCGTTGAAGTAGACAGGGGGAGGACAGATACGCAGTATTTT. This translates into CSVEVDRGRTDTQYF.

CDR3 in amino acids: CASSPQAGPQETQYF. Here the CDR3 DNA reads TGTGCCAGCAGCCCACAAGCGGGACCTCAAGAGACCCAGTACTTC. V and J are TRBV7-9 and TRBJ2-5; 7 bases agree with TRBD2. The CDR3 has 15 amino acids. Losses at the gene ends were 5 bases for V and 2 bases for J; bases not matched to a gene: 8. Per germline, CDR1 SEHNR and CDR2 FQNEAQ (reference sequence).

The chain is built from TRBV5-1 and TRBJ2-3; tentatively, D is TRBD2 (6 bases). V lost 5 bases and J lost 3, with 7 bases in between. The CDR3 is 12 residues long. Germline assignment: CDR1 SGHRS and CDR2 YFSETQ. Written as DNA, the CDR3 is TGCGCCAGCAGACGGGAGACAGATACGCAGTATTTT. Its protein is CASRRETDTQYF.

This clone was observed a handful of times. The chain has TRBV27 and TRBJ2-3; 7 bases are a match to TRBD2. V was pared by 3 bases and J by 2 bases, with 5 bases of the junction left unmatched. CDR3 length: 15 residues. Germline-derived CDR1 and CDR2 are MNHEY and SMNVEV (reference sequence). The CDR3 loop reads CASSLVSGFTDTQYF. CDR3 DNA sequence: TGTGCCAGCAGTTTGGTTAGCGGGTTCACAGATACGCAGTATTTT.

The chain joins TRBV9 to TRBJ1-1; perhaps TRBD1 as D (5 bases). Germline V gene data show CDR1 as SGDLS and CDR2 as YYNGEE. This CDR3 region has 14 residues. V was shortened by 0 bases and J by 3 bases, with 9 bases between the two germline ends. CDR3 DNA: TGTGCCAGCAGCGTAGTGGGGGGGTACACTGAAGCTTTCTTT. Protein: CASSVVGGYTEAFF.

This clone has a handful of counts. The V call is TRBV11-1, the J call TRBJ1-1; no reliable D call. The germline gives CDR1 SGHAT, CDR2 FQDESV (reference sequence). V lost 3 bases to trimming and J lost 4 bases, with 9 bases between them. This CDR3 spans 13 amino acids. As DNA, the CDR3 is TGTGCCAGCAGCTTGATCAGCGGCACTGAAGCTTTCTTT. Translating gives CASSLISGTEAFF.

The rearrangement uses TRBV7-8 and TRBJ2-7; 10 bases fit TRBD1. The trim removed 5 bases at V and 1 base at J, leaving 8 bases unmatched. Germline V gene data show CDR1 as SGHVS and CDR2 as FQNEAQ. This CDR3 comprises 16 residues. The chain's CDR3 is CASSARRDRGSYEQYF. The CDR3, as DNA: TGTGCCAGCAGCGCGCGACGGGACAGGGGATCCTACGAGCAGTACTTC. Full variable domain (missing parts from reference TRBV7-8 and TRBJ2-7): GAGVSQSPRYKVAKRGQDVALRCDPISGHVSLFWYQQALGQGPEFLTYFQNEAQLDKSGLPSDRFFAERPEGSVSTLKIQRTQQEDSAVYLCASSARRDRGSYEQYFGPGTRLTVT.

The V and J genes are TRBV6-1 and TRBJ1-1; TRBD1 matches at 9 bases. CDR3 size: 14 residues. V shed 6 bases, J shed 1 base, and the junction held 3 bases outside the gene matches. The germline gives CDR1 MNHNS, CDR2 SASEGT. In nucleotides, the CDR3 is TGTGCCAGCAGGGGGACAGGGTGGAACACTGAAGCTTTCTTT. As protein: CASRGTGWNTEAFF.

The gene calls are TRBV6-5 and TRBJ2-1; D perhaps matches TRBD2 (7 bases). V shed 5 bases and J shed 7 bases, with 15 bases lying between them. This CDR3 comprises 14 residues. Germline CDR1 reads MNHEY; CDR2 reads SVGAGI. This chain's CDR3 is CASSPRGGGNEQFF. The CDR3 DNA reads TGTGCCAGCAGTCCGCGAGGGGGAGGGAATGAGCAGTTCTTC.